This T cell receptor (beta chain) was sequenced in a study of CD8 T cells in ankylosing spondylitis. Findings and caveats of the study: Earlier authors reported some of these motif variants in reactive arthritis synovial fluid and blood. Disease-linked clones reportedly showed significant enrichment in matched ankylosing spondylitis synovial fluid. Disease-linked clones bore a CD8+ phenotype and were relatively rare in peripheral blood.

About this clonotype itself: Its antigen is not known.

A quantitative 5'-RACE method, one with molecular barcodes, was used to make TCR beta libraries. TCRdb processed the 5' RACE reads anew with MiXCR; each CDR3 protein has one entry. This table holds 200,000 to 250,000 distinct CDR3 sequences, 10% to 13% found once. Sequenced material: blood, either unsorted or a sorted T cell fraction (not recorded which). This clonotype originated in a male donor with ankylosing spondylitis or in good health (not recorded which).

CDR3 protein: CASSLEAGGPGNEQFF. The CDR3 nucleotides are TGCGCCAGCAGCTTGGAGGCGGGGGGGCCAGGGAATGAGCAGTTCTTC. The chain employs TRBV5-1 and TRBJ2-1; TRBD2 agrees at 9 bases. Germline V gives CDR1 SGHRS, CDR2 YFSETQ. The CDR3 totals 16 residues. Trimming removed 0 bases from V and 7 bases from J; junction bases left unmatched: 8.